This record looks at one T cell receptor beta chain sequence and its context. This entry is derived from a study of blood T cell repertoires in COVID-19. The CDR3 runs 16 residues. Germline CDR1 SGDLS, CDR2 YYNGEE. With 3 bases clipped from V and 4 bases from J, the junction kept 7 bases outside the gene matches. Recruits, aged about 18 to 90 years, lived in 24 US areas. In assigning cohorts, the study relied on participant-reported clinical history. Recovered status in Cohort 3 required two negative PCRs, clearance, or symptom resolution. In the source study's methods: Reference gene primer amplification yielded estimated nucleated cell counts. Using immunoSEQ multiplex PCR, the repertoire was profiled, and TCRdb retains in-frame clones only, with some absent. The V and J calls and clone size come from that table; D and trimming were worked out from the DNA. The sample holds some 460,000 clones, 87% seen once.

The source is a woman aged 18-29 years who had recovered from COVID-19. This chain links TRBV9 with TRBJ2-1; 10 nucleotides agree with TRBD1. The sample comprised PBMCs or T cells enriched from blood (not recorded which). The CDR3 sequence is CASSAGRDRGYNEQFF. As DNA, the CDR3 is TGTGCCAGCAGCGCGGGCAGGGACAGGGGATACAATGAGCAGTTCTTC.